This T cell receptor beta chain is drawn from a study of shared clonotypes between healthy human individuals. About the study: The donors, a couple of women and three men, were aged 18 to 49.

Per the authors' pipeline: ImmunoSEQ only sent back junction sequences with no quality scores, so filtering was done differently. Using immunoSEQ multiplex PCR, the repertoire was profiled, and TCRdb retains in-frame clones only, with some absent. V and J calls plus clone size are reproduced from that table; the DNA served to infer D and trimming. The repertoire includes 190,000 or so clones, approximately 60% of them detected once, and about 10% sits in the top ten. Germline CDR1 reads SGHDT; CDR2 reads YYEEEE. Between the trimmed V and J ends, which lost 5 bases and 0 bases, there was a span of 9 bases. The CDR3 spans 13 residues.

Material: memory CD4+ T cells sorted from blood. Subset here: CD45RA-negative fraction. The source of this sequence is a man aged 25-45 years in good health. This chain joins TRBV5-6 and TRBJ2-7; weak D call: TRBD1 (5 bases). CDR3 protein: CASRPRDSYEQYF. The DNA for the CDR3 is TGTGCCAGCAGACCCAGGGACTCCTACGAGCAGTACTTC.